This section outlines one T cell receptor (beta chain) sequence together with its context. Profiling relied on immunoSEQ multiplex PCR, and the TCRdb table lists in-frame clones only, not all of them. The sample comprises about 19,000 clones, around 38% of which are singletons, and 0.9% rests with the top ten. The germline V gene has CDR1 SGHAT and CDR2 FQNNGV. The V and J ends lost 6 bases and 4 bases, in that order; junction bases with no gene match: 7. The CDR3 totals 15 residues. These data come from a study of graft-versus-host responses after intestinal transplantation. Plating combined about 200,000 CFSE-labeled responder cells with about 200,000 irradiated, violet-dye-labeled stimulator cells.

This specimen was alloreactive CD4+ T cells from a mixed lymphocyte reaction culture, taken before intestinal transplant. The subset here: CFSE-low proliferating T cells sorted from roughly six-day pre-transplant mixed lymphocyte reaction (GvH or HvG direction). The J gene is TRBJ2-1, the V gene TRBV11-2, with 9 bases fitting TRBD2. The source of this sequence is a human patient who received an intestinal transplant. The chain's CDR3 is CASSLRLAAYNEQFF. CDR3 nucleotide sequence: TGTGCCAGCAGTTTACGACTAGCGGCTTACAATGAGCAGTTCTTC.